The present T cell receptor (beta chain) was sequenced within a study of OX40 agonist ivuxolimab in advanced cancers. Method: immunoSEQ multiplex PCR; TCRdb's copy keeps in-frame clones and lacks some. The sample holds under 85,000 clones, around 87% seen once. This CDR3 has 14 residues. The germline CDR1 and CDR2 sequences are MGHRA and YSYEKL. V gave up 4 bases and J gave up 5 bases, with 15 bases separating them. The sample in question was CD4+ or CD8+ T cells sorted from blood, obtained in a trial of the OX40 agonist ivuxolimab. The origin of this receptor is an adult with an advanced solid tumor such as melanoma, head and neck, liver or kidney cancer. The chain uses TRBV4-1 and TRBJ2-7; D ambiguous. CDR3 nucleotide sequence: TGCGCCAGCAGCCCGGACCCAGGTCGCGACGAGCAGTACTTC. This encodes CASSPDPGRDEQYF.